The TCR beta chain described here comes from a study of blood T cell repertoires in COVID-19. Across the whole study: The analysed material was cDNA or gDNA that came from T cells, B-cell-depleted T cells, or PBMCs.

Original processing notes: Reference gene primer amplification in the assay estimated nucleated cell counts. Only in-frame clones appear in the TCRdb table, and some are missing; sequencing was by immunoSEQ multiplex PCR. That table is the source of V, J and clone size, and D and trimming were worked out from the DNA. The sample lists 150,000 to 200,000 clones, 84% occurring once. The CDR3 is made up of 16 amino acids. With 5 bases removed from V and 0 bases from J, the gap between germline ends came to 13 bases. Germline assignment: CDR1 SEHNR and CDR2 FQNEAQ (reference sequence). This sequence originates from a man in his forties or fifties who had recovered from COVID-19. Sequencing was done on a sample of PBMCs or T cells enriched from blood (not recorded which). V usage is TRBV7-9 and J usage is TRBJ1-4; tentative D call: TRBD1 (6 bases). The CDR3 spells CASSPGQTATNEKLFF. CDR3 sequence (DNA): TGTGCCAGCAGCCCAGGACAGACTGCAACTAATGAAAAACTGTTTTTT.